Listed below are T cell receptor beta chains from one sample, sequenced in a study of cytomegalovirus exposure and HLA in healthy donors. Sequencing was performed with immunoSEQ multiplex PCR; in TCRdb, only in-frame clones are kept and a portion is missing. Of roughly 220,000 clones in the sample, approximately 80% were seen once. Sequences were obtained from PBMCs. The receptors shown here come from a man aged 30 to 39 in good health and CMV-seronegative. Both conserved end residues are part of each CDR3. Fields, in order: V gene, clone size, J gene, CDR3 length, CDR3 protein. Part of the rows lack a size; the others show once, few, many or a class for expanded clones.

V: TRBV9; size: once; J: TRBJ2-3; length: 15; CDR3: CASHSGSKRTDTQYF
V: TRBV10-3; size: .; J: TRBJ2-7; length: 17; CDR3: CAISESKSSGGADEQYF
V: TRBV6-5; size: .; J: TRBJ2-7; length: 16; CDR3: CASSYISGGAFYEQYF
V: TRBV5-6; size: .; J: TRBJ2-5; length: 15; CDR3: CASSLGQGIGETQYF
V: TRBV19; size: .; J: TRBJ2-7; length: 16; CDR3: CASSIQAGGPIHEQYF
V: TRBV5-4; size: .; J: TRBJ1-2; length: 14; CDR3: CASSLAGLNYGYTF
V: TRBV29-1; size: .; J: TRBJ2-6; length: 13; CDR3: CSVNEAGANVLTF
V: TRBV5-3; size: .; J: TRBJ2-7; length: 11; CDR3: CARSSSYEQYF
V: TRBV11-2; size: .; J: TRBJ2-3; length: 10; CDR3: CASELDTQYF
V: TRBV27; size: once; J: TRBJ2-7; length: 14; CDR3: CASSASTGSYEQYF
V: TRBV15; size: .; J: TRBJ1-2; length: 11; CDR3: CATSGGWGYTF
V: TRBV28; size: once; J: TRBJ2-7; length: 11; CDR3: CASTADRSSYF
V: TRBV2; size: .; J: TRBJ1-2; length: 13; CDR3: CASRDRSNYGYTF
V: TRBV27; size: .; J: .; length: 14; CDR3: CASSLRDRSYEQYF
V: TRBV6-4; size: .; J: TRBJ2-3; length: 15; CDR3: CASSQQGLTGDTQYF
V: TRBV6-6; size: .; J: .; length: 13; CDR3: CASSYESLSEQYF
V: TRBV18; size: once; J: TRBJ2-7; length: 15; CDR3: CASSPRIGRGDEQYF
V: TRBV7-6; size: .; J: TRBJ1-4; length: 16; CDR3: CASSPRLGGVYEKLFF
V: TRBV6-5; size: .; J: TRBJ1-6; length: 14; CDR3: CASREDRSVSPLHF
V: TRBV6-1; size: .; J: TRBJ2-2; length: 17; CDR3: CASSVGSGTGHTGELFF
V: TRBV18; size: .; J: TRBJ2-5; length: 16; CDR3: CASSEKGQGRRETQYF
V: TRBV6-1; size: .; J: TRBJ1-2; length: 17; CDR3: CASSGSRDRVVGYGYTF
V: TRBV28; size: .; J: TRBJ2-3; length: 18; CDR3: CASSFTHTAGVQADTQYF
V: TRBV4-2; size: .; J: TRBJ2-7; length: 15; CDR3: CASSQETASAYEQYF
V: TRBV7-2; size: .; J: TRBJ2-1; length: 13; CDR3: CAGTSGGEDEQFF
V: TRBV25-1; size: .; J: TRBJ2-6; length: 16; CDR3: CASSDRTVSGASVLTF
V: TRBV15; size: .; J: TRBJ2-2; length: 14; CDR3: CATSRGGPVGELFF
V: TRBV10-3; size: .; J: TRBJ2-3; length: 15; CDR3: CAISASGGYTDTQYF
V: TRBV6-6; size: .; J: TRBJ1-2; length: 13; CDR3: CASRPGTGNGYTF
V: TRBV7-2; size: .; J: TRBJ2-7; length: 15; CDR3: CASIPTGGPNYEQYF
V: TRBV5-4; size: few; J: TRBJ1-6; length: 15; CDR3: CASSFGDRGNSPLHF
V: TRBV7-2; size: .; J: TRBJ2-7; length: 16; CDR3: CASSITSGQGEYEQYF
V: TRBV6-5; size: .; J: TRBJ1-3; length: 16; CDR3: CASSYPGTGSGNTIYF
V: TRBV11-2; size: once; J: TRBJ1-4; length: 17; CDR3: CASSLPPPGNTNEKLFF
V: TRBV9; size: .; J: TRBJ2-6; length: 18; CDR3: CASSVGVAGGDGASVLTF
V: TRBV5-6; size: .; J: TRBJ1-1; length: 15; CDR3: CASSSLDRVETEAFF
V: TRBV18; size: .; J: TRBJ2-5; length: 12; CDR3: CASSPQQETQYF
V: TRBV7-8; size: .; J: TRBJ1-5; length: 19; CDR3: CASSLARDRRRYSNQPQHF
V: TRBV27; size: .; J: TRBJ1-5; length: 14; CDR3: CASSLEGSNQPQHF
V: TRBV27; size: .; J: TRBJ2-3; length: 12; CDR3: CASSSYTDTQYF
V: TRBV9; size: once; J: TRBJ2-2; length: 14; CDR3: CASNSGGDTGELFF
V: TRBV9; size: .; J: TRBJ2-5; length: 20; CDR3: CASRATPRGLAGRAGETQYF
V: TRBV7-6; size: .; J: TRBJ1-1; length: 16; CDR3: CASSPRAGAMNTEAFF
V: TRBV10-3; size: .; J: TRBJ2-5; length: 14; CDR3: CAISEGGLRETQYF
V: TRBV27; size: .; J: TRBJ2-7; length: 15; CDR3: CASSFGQGGLYEQYF
V: TRBV5-6; size: .; J: TRBJ2-1; length: 14; CDR3: CASKGQGAYNEQFF
V: TRBV7-3; size: .; J: TRBJ1-2; length: 15; CDR3: CASSPGGDLIDGYTF
V: TRBV28; size: .; J: TRBJ2-3; length: 15; CDR3: CASSLRGGGTDTQYF
V: TRBV29-1; size: .; J: TRBJ2-3; length: 17; CDR3: CSVAPWVGGTYTDTQYF
V: TRBV18; size: .; J: TRBJ1-6; length: 14; CDR3: CASSPQTGRSPLHF
V: TRBV11-1; size: .; J: TRBJ1-2; length: 19; CDR3: CASSLARTTSGGIYYGYTF
V: TRBV7-9; size: .; J: TRBJ2-7; length: 13; CDR3: CASSLAQGVEQYF
V: TRBV28; size: .; J: TRBJ2-1; length: 13; CDR3: CATLGGGYNEQFF
V: TRBV5-1; size: .; J: TRBJ2-3; length: 18; CDR3: CASSFGDSGGSSTDTQYF
V: TRBV6-5; size: .; J: TRBJ1-5; length: 14; CDR3: CASSPRQTYQPQHF